These 23 T cell receptor beta chains were all obtained from the same sample, sequenced in a study of molecular identifiers for immune sequencing clone quantification. TCRdb itself ran the PCR reads through MiXCR, one entry per CDR3 protein. This sample has 460,000 or so distinct CDR3 sequences, with about 25% found just once. The sample was naive CD8+ T cells from blood, with Jurkat cell RNA spiked in. Subset denoted: FACS-sorted CD8+CD4-CCR7+CD45RA+ naive T cells. These receptors were taken from a human donor in good health. Some libraries in this study had Jurkat cell RNA spiked in.

The chain combines TRBV7-6 with TRBJ1-1, with D possibly matching TRBD1 (6 bases). Trimming took off 5 bases at V and 1 base at J, with 14 bases between the two ends. The CDR3 has 15 amino acids. Germline CDR1 is SGHVS and CDR2 is FNYEAQ. CDR3 protein: CASSQPDRTNTEAFF. The CDR3 nucleotides read TGTGCCAGCAGCCAACCCGACAGGACGAACACTGAAGCTTTCTTT.

Only one count was recorded for this clonotype. The junction departs from the called germline gene at one end, perhaps through a read error. This rearrangement joins TRBV4-3 to TRBJ2-7; 8 bases line up with TRBD2. Per germline, CDR1 LGHNA and CDR2 YSLEER. The CDR3 consists of 17 residues. CDR3 residues: CASSQDLAGGLSCEQYF. The CDR3 DNA follows: TGCGCCAGCAGCCAAGATCTGGCGGGGGGCCTCTCCTGCGAGCAGTACTTC.

This clonotype was seen once. The chain employs TRBV20-1 and TRBJ2-7; a weak D match, TRBD1 (5 bases). V shed 2 bases and J shed 2 bases, with 10 bases lying between them. Per the germline V gene, CDR1 is DFQATT and CDR2 is SNEGSKA (reference sequence). This CDR3 is 13 amino acids long. The CDR3 is CSARRGSTYEQYF. The DNA of the CDR3 is TGCAGTGCTAGAAGGGGCAGTACCTACGAGCAGTACTTC.

For this clonotype: This may stem from a read error, because a much larger clone lies one nucleotide away. The chain combines TRBV27 with TRBJ2-3, with D possibly matching TRBD2 (5 bases). The V end lost 3 bases, the J end lost 3 bases, and 19 bases lay between the germline ends. Germline CDR1 is MNHEY and CDR2 is SMNVEV (reference sequence). The CDR3 extends over 17 amino acids. The CDR3 spells CASSFVPANGVTDTQYF. CDR3 DNA: TGTGCCAGCAGTTTTGTCCCCGCCAACGGGGTGACAGATACGCAGTATTTT.

The V and J genes are TRBV6-2 or TRBV6-3 and TRBJ2-1, with TRBD1 matching over 7 bases. Germline values: CDR1 MNHEY, CDR2 SVGEGT. This CDR3 region has 14 residues. The ends lost 8 bases at V and 2 bases at J; junction bases unmatched: 6. The CDR3 region is CASLTQGTYNEQFF. The CDR3 DNA sequence: TGTGCCAGCCTGACACAGGGGACCTACAATGAGCAGTTCTTC.

This CDR3 reads CASSEWPSGSGTDTQYF. The CDR3 DNA reads as TGTGCCAGCAGTGAATGGCCTAGCGGGAGTGGCACAGATACGCAGTATTTT. The chain is built from TRBV2 and TRBJ2-3, with 10 positions matching TRBD2. Trimming took 2 bases from V and 1 from J; bases not matched to a gene: 6. The germline gives CDR1 SNHLY, CDR2 FYNNEI. The CDR3 extends over 17 amino acids. The full variable domain, its missing parts supplied by reference TRBV2 and TRBJ2-3, is EPEVTQTPSHQVTQMGQEVILRCVPISNHLYFYWYRQILGQKVEFLVSFYNNEISEKSEIFDDQFSVERPDGSNFTLKIRSTKLEDSAMYFCASSEWPSGSGTDTQYFGPGTRLTVL.

This chain joins TRBV11-2 and TRBJ2-7; no firm D call. The CDR3 sequence is 13 residues long. The V and J ends lost 5 bases and 6 bases respectively, with 14 bases between them. Germline CDR1 is SGHAT and CDR2 is FQNNGV. The CDR3 region is CASSLLPSAEQYF. In nucleotides, the CDR3 is TGTGCCAGCAGCCTCCTCCCCAGCGCCGAGCAGTACTTC.

In its sample, this clonotype was seen many times. V is TRBV7-9 and J is TRBJ2-7; 12 bases match TRBD1. CDR1 is SEHNR, CDR2 FQNEAQ, per germline (reference sequence). Trimming removed 4 bases from V and 5 bases from J; junction bases left unmatched: 3. There are 14 residues in the CDR3. The CDR3 reads CASSSGTGGDEQYF. The CDR3, as DNA: TGTGCCAGCAGCTCCGGGACAGGGGGCGACGAGCAGTACTTC.

This clonotype was detected many times. V is TRBV19 and J is TRBJ1-5; 11 positions agree with TRBD1. With 7 bases clipped from V and 4 bases from J, the junction kept 6 bases outside the gene matches. Germline V gene lookup returns CDR1 LNHDA and CDR2 SQIVND (reference sequence). This CDR3 contains 15 residues. CDR3 coding DNA: TGTGCCAGTACCATCGGGGACAGGGGGAATCAGCCCCAGCATTTT. Translating it yields CASTIGDRGNQPQHF. Complete variable domain (other parts from reference TRBV19 and TRBJ1-5): DGGITQSPKYLFRKEGQNVTLSCEQNLNHDAMYWYRQDPGQGLRLIYYSQIVNDFQKGDIAEGYSVSREKKESFPLTVTSAQKNPTAFYLCASTIGDRGNQPQHFGDGTRLSIL.

The chain is built from TRBV27 and TRBJ2-1; D may be TRBD2 (6 bases). Germline V gene sequence: CDR1 MNHEY, CDR2 SMNVEV (reference sequence). The V gene lost 2 bases and the J gene lost 3 bases, with 20 bases spanning the gap. The CDR3 loop spans 18 amino acids. The CDR3 nucleotides are TGTGCCAGCAGTTTACCCCCCCAGGAGGGACCCTACTACAATGAGCAGTTCTTC. Its translation: CASSLPPQEGPYYNEQFF.

This clonotype was recorded a few times. The gene calls are TRBV7-9 and TRBJ2-3; tentative D call: TRBD1 (5 bases). The CDR3 has 13 amino acids. Germline V gene sequence: CDR1 SEHNR, CDR2 FQNEAQ (reference sequence). V gave up 0 bases and J gave up 5 bases, with 6 bases separating them. The chain's CDR3 is CASSLAQVDTQYF. CDR3 nucleotides: TGTGCCAGCAGCTTAGCACAGGTAGATACGCAGTATTTT.

Notes on this clonotype: This could be a read error, since a much larger clone is one nucleotide away. The chain uses TRBV28 and TRBJ2-7; D unresolved. Germline V gene data show CDR1 as MDHEN and CDR2 as SYDVKM. This CDR3 comprises 11 residues. CDR3 nucleotide sequence: TGTGCCAGCAGTTTCATCGGCCACGTGGACTTC. This translates into CASSFIGHVDF.

Notes on this clonotype: A much larger clone differs by one base, so this may be a read error. V and J are TRBV5-6 and TRBJ2-7; D possibly corresponds to TRBD1 (6 bases). The V and J ends lost 6 bases and 6 bases respectively, with 19 bases between them. This CDR3 is 14 amino acids long. Germline V gene data show CDR1 as SGHDT and CDR2 as YYEEEE. The CDR3 nucleotides are TGTGCCAGCATCCCGGGACAAGTGGCGGGCGAGCAGTACTTC. As protein: CASIPGQVAGEQYF.

Notes on this clonotype: A single base separates this from a much larger clone, so it may be a read error. This rearrangement joins TRBV2 to TRBJ2-7; 8 positions match TRBD1. Germline-derived CDR1 and CDR2 are SNHLY and FYNNEI. The CDR3 runs to 14 residues. The chain's CDR3 is CASSETNRGYEQHF. CDR3 nucleotides: TGTGCCAGCAGTGAGACGAACAGGGGGTACGAGCAGCACTTC.

The sample holds a few counts of this clonotype. The gene calls are TRBV20-1 and TRBJ2-1, with a tentative D call TRBD1 (5 bases). The germline CDR1 and CDR2 sequences are DFQATT and SNEGSKA (reference sequence). This CDR3 has 17 amino acids. The V gene lost 2 bases and the J gene lost 5 bases, with 22 bases spanning the gap. DNA of the CDR3: TGCAGTGCTAGACCAACCGCTCATGAAGGGGTCAACAATGAGCAGTTCTTC. Translation: CSARPTAHEGVNNEQFF.

This clonotype was observed many times. The CDR3 here is CASSEDRGLSTEAFF. The CDR3, as DNA: TGTGCCAGCAGTGAAGATCGGGGACTCTCTACTGAAGCTTTCTTT. The chain uses TRBV6-1 and TRBJ1-1, with a possible D match to TRBD1 (5 bases). The CDR3 spans 15 residues. Trimming removed 1 base at V and 5 bases at J, with 14 bases between. Looked up from germline, CDR1 is MNHNS and CDR2 is SASEGT.

This clonotype was seen repeatedly, ten times or more. This sequence joins TRBV10-3 and TRBJ2-7, with D unresolved. The CDR3 has 14 amino acids. Trimming stripped 0 bases from V and 6 bases from J, with 12 bases between. Germline V gene lookup returns CDR1 ENHRY and CDR2 SYGVKD. The CDR3 protein is CAISESGSPGEQYF. CDR3 nucleotides: TGTGCCATCAGTGAGTCAGGGTCGCCGGGCGAGCAGTACTTC.

This clonotype showed up many times. The chain joins TRBV7-2 to TRBJ2-1; 8 bases agree with TRBD1. CDR3 length: 14 amino acids. CDR1 SGHTA and CDR2 FQGNSA come from the germline V gene. Losses at the gene ends were 5 bases for V and 10 bases for J; bases not matched to a gene: 10. In DNA, the CDR3 is TGTGCCAGCAGCCCACAGACAGGGGTGGGCGAGCAGTTCTTC. It translates to CASSPQTGVGEQFF.

The rearrangement uses TRBV9 and TRBJ2-7; TRBD2 might be the D (5 bases). Germline loops: CDR1 SGDLS, CDR2 YYNGEE. Between the trimmed V and J ends, which lost 3 bases and 3 bases, there was a span of 16 bases. CDR3 length: 15 amino acids. CDR3 DNA: TGTGCCAGCAGCGGAGATGGAGGAGGAAACTACGAGCAGTACTTC. This gives the protein CASSGDGGGNYEQYF.

The rearrangement links TRBV4-3 to TRBJ2-2, with 7 bases matching TRBD1. Germline lookup yields CDR1 LGHNA and CDR2 YSLEER. V shed 1 base and J 1 base; nucleotides not matched to a gene: 6. CDR3 length: 17 amino acids. The CDR3: CASSQGPGTVNTGELFF. CDR3 sequence (DNA): TGCGCCAGCAGCCAAGGCCCCGGGACAGTGAACACCGGGGAGCTGTTTTTT.

Remarks on this clonotype: The junction departs from the called germline gene at one end, perhaps through a read error. The CDR3 DNA reads as TGTGCCAGCAGCTTAGGTATGGGTGAGCGGTTCTTC. This translates into CASSLGMGERFF. The chain recombines TRBV13 with TRBJ2-1; D call uncertain. The CDR3 contains 12 residues. CDR1 is PRHDT and CDR2 is FYEKMQ in the germline V gene (reference sequence).

This clonotype was recorded many times. The chain joins TRBV11-2 to TRBJ2-1; D call uncertain. The CDR3 is 12 amino acids. Germline lookup yields CDR1 SGHAT and CDR2 FQNNGV. V was clipped by 0 bases and J by 8 bases, with 5 bases between them. The DNA of the CDR3 is TGTGCCAGCAGCTTAGATCGCGATGAGCAGTTCTTC. Translating it yields CASSLDRDEQFF.

This clonotype has only a few counts. V and J are TRBV5-6 and TRBJ2-5, with 13 bases aligning to TRBD2. The CDR3 length is 15 residues. The V segment lost 1 base and the J segment 3 bases; nucleotides outside the gene matches: 0. Germline V CDR1 and CDR2: SGHDT, YYEEEE. The CDR3 is CASSLTSGGEETQYF. The CDR3 region has the DNA TGTGCCAGCAGCTTGACTAGCGGGGGGGAAGAGACCCAGTACTTC. The complete variable domain, with remaining parts taken from reference TRBV5-6 and TRBJ2-5, reads DAGVTQSPTHLIKTRGQQVTLRCSPKSGHDTVSWYQQALGQGPQFIFQYYEEEERQRGNFPDRFSGHQFPNYSSELNVNALLLGDSALYLCASSLTSGGEETQYFGPGTRLLVL.